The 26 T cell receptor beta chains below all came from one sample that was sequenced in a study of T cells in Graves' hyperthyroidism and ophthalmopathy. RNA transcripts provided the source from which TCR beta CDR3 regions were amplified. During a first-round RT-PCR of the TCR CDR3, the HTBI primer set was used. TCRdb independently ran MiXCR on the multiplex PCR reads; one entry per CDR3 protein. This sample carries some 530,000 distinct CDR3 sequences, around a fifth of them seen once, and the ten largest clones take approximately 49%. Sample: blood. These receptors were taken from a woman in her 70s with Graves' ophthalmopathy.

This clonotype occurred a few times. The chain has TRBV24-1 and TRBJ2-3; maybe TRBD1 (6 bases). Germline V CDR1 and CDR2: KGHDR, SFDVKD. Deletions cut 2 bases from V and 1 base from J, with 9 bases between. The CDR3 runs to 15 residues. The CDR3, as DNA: TGTGCCACCAGTGATTACAGGGACCGCACAGATACGCAGTATTTT. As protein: CATSDYRDRTDTQYF.

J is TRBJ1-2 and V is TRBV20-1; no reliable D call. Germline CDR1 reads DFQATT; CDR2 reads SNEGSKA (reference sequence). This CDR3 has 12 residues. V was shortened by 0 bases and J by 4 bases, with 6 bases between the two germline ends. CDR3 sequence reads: CSARDLVYGYTF. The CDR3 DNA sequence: TGCAGTGCTAGAGATCTGGTCTATGGCTACACCTTC.

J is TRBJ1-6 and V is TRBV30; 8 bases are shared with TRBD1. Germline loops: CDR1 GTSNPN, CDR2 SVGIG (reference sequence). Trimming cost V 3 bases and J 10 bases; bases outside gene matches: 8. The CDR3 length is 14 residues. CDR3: CAWSPGQETSPLHF. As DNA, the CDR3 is TGTGCCTGGAGCCCGGGACAGGAGACCTCACCCCTCCACTTT. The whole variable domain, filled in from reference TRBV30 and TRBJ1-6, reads SQTIHQWPATLVQPVGSPLSLECTVEGTSNPNLYWYRQAAGRGLQLLFYSVGIGQISSEVPQNLSASRPQDRQFILSSKKLLLSDSGFYLCAWSPGQETSPLHFGNGTRLTVT.

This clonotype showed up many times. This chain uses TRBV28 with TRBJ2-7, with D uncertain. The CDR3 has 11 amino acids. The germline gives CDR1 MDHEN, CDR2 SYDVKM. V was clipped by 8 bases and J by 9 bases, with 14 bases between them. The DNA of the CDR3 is TGTGCCAGCGTGGGCTCTACGGGGCAGTACTTC. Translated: CASVGSTGQYF.

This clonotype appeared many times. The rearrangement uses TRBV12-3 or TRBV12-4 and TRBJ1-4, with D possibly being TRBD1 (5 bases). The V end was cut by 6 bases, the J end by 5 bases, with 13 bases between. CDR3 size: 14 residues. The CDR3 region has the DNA TGTGCCAGCAGCCCGGGACGGACCAATGAAAAACTGTTTTTT. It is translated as CASSPGRTNEKLFF.

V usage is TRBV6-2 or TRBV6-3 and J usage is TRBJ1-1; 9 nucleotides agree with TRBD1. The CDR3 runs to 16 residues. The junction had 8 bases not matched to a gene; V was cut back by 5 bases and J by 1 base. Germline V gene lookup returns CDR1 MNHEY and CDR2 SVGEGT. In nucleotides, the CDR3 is TGTGCCAGCAGTGGCCCCGGGACAGGGAGGAACACTGAAGCTTTCTTT. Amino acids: CASSGPGTGRNTEAFF.

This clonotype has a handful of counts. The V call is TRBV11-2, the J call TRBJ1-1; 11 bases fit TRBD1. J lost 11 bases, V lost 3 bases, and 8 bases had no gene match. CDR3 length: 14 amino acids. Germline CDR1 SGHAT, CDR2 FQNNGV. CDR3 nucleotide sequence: TGTGCCAGCAGCTTTGGCCCTGGGACAGGGGGGGCTTTCTTT. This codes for CASSFGPGTGGAFF.

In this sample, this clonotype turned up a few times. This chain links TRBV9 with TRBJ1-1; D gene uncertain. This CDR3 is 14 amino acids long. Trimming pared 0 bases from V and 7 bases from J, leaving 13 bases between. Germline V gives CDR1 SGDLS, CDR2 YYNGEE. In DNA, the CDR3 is TGTGCCAGCAGCGTAGGGGGTACAGTCTATGAAGCTTTCTTT. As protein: CASSVGGTVYEAFF. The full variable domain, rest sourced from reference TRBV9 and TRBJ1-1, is DSGVTQTPKHLITATGQRVTLRCSPRSGDLSVYWYQQSLDQGLQFLIQYYNGEERAKGNILERFSAQQFPDLHSELNLSSLELGDSALYFCASSVGGTVYEAFFGQGTRLTVV.

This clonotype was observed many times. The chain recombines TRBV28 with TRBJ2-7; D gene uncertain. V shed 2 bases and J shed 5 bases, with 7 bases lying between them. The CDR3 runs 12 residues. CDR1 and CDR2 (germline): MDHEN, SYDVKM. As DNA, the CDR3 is TGTGCCAGCAGTTTAGTAGTCCACGAGCAGTACTTC. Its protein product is CASSLVVHEQYF.

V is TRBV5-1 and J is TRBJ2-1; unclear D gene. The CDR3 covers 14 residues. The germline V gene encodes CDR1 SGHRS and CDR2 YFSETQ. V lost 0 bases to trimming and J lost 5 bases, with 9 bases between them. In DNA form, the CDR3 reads TGCGCCAGCAGCTTGGCCGGTCCACACAATGAGCAGTTCTTC. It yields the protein CASSLAGPHNEQFF.

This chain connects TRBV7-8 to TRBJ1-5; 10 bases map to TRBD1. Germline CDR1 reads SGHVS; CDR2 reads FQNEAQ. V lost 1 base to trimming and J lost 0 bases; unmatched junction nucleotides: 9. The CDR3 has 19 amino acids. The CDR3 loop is CASSLDRDRGEVSNQPQHF. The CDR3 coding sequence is TGTGCCAGCAGCTTAGACCGGGACAGGGGTGAGGTTAGCAATCAGCCCCAGCATTTT.

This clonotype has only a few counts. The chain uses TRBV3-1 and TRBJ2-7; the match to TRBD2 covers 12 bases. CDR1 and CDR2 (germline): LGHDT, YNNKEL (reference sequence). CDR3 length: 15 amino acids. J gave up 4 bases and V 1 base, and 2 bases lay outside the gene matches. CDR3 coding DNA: TGTGCCAGCAGCCAAGGGACTAGCGGGAATTACGAGCAGTACTTC. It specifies CASSQGTSGNYEQYF.

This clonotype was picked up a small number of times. CDR3 sequence: CASSYSGGVGANVLTF. The CDR3 DNA follows: TGTGCCAGCAGTTACTCCGGGGGCGTTGGGGCCAACGTCCTGACTTTC. The chain uses TRBV6-5 and TRBJ2-6; D possibly uses TRBD1 or TRBD2 (6 bases each). The V and J ends lost 0 bases and 3 bases respectively, with 9 bases between them. The CDR3 has 16 amino acids. CDR1 and CDR2 (germline): MNHEY, SVGAGI.

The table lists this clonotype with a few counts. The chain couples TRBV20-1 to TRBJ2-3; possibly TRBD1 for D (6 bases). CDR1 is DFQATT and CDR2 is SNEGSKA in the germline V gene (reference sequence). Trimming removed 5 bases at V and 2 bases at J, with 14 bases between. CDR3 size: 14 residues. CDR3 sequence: CSALQGGYTDTQYF. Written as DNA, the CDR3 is TGCAGTGCTCTACAAGGGGGTTACACAGATACGCAGTATTTT.

The CDR3: CASTVAGIAKNIQYF. In DNA form, the CDR3 reads TGTGCCAGCACCGTCGCAGGAATAGCCAAAAACATTCAGTACTTC. The J gene is TRBJ2-4, the V gene TRBV28; D is unclear. Between the trimmed V and J ends, which lost 7 bases and 0 bases, there was a span of 13 bases. The CDR3 length is 15 residues. Germline-derived CDR1 and CDR2 are MDHEN and SYDVKM.

The CDR3, as DNA: TGTGCCAGCCGTACGAGGGATCCGGGGTATTCACCCCTCCACTTT. The encoded protein is CASRTRDPGYSPLHF. The V and J genes are TRBV6-1 and TRBJ1-6; unclear D gene. CDR3 size: 15 residues. Germline CDR1 MNHNS, CDR2 SASEGT. Trimming left V 8 bases short and J 8 bases short, with 19 bases between.

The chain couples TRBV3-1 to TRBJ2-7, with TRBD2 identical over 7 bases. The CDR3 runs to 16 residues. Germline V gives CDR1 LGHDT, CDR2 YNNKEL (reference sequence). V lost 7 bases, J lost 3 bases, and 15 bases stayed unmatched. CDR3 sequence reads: CASTPGRGLPIYEQYF. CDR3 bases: TGTGCCAGCACTCCTGGTCGGGGACTACCCATCTACGAGCAGTACTTC.

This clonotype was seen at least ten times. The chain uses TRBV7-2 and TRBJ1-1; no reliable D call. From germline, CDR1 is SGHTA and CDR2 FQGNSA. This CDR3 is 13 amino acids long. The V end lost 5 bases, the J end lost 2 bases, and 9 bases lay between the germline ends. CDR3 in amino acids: CASSTTSNTEAFF. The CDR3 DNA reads TGTGCCAGCAGCACGACAAGTAACACTGAAGCTTTCTTT.

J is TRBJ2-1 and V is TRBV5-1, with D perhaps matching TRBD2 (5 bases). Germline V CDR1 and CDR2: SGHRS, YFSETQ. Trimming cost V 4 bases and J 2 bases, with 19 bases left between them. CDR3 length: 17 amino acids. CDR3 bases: TGCGCCAGCAGCACCGACCGGGGATCAGTAACCTACAATGAGCAGTTCTTC. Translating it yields CASSTDRGSVTYNEQFF.

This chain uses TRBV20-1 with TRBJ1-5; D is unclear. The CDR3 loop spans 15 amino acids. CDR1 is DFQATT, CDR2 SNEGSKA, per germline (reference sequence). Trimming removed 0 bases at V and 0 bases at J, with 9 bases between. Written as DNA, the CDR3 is TGCAGTGCTAGAGATCTTATGAATAGCAATCAGCCCCAGCATTTT. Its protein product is CSARDLMNSNQPQHF.

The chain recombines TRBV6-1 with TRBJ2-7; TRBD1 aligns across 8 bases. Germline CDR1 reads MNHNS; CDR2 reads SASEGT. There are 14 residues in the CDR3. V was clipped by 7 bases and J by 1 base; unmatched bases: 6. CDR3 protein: CASNKDRVSYEQYF. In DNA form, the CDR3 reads TGTGCCAGCAATAAGGACAGGGTGTCCTACGAGCAGTACTTC.

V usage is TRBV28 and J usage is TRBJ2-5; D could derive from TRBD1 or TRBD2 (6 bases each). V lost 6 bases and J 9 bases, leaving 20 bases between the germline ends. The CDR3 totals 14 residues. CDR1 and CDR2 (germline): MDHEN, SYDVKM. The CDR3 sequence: CASREGGRPEAQYF. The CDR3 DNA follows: TGTGCCAGCAGAGAGGGGGGCCGGCCTGAGGCCCAGTACTTC.

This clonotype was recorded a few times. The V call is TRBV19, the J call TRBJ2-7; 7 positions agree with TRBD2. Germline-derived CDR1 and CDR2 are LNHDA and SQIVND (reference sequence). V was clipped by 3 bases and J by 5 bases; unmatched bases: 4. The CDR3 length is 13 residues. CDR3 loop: CASSMARGDEQYF. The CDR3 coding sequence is TGTGCCAGTAGTATGGCCCGGGGGGACGAGCAGTACTTC.

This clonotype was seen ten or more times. The chain's CDR3 is CASSLDVTSGTYEQYF. The CDR3 region has the DNA TGTGCCAGCAGCTTAGATGTAACTAGCGGAACCTACGAGCAGTACTTC. The gene calls are TRBV7-2 and TRBJ2-7; 8 nucleotides line up with TRBD2. The CDR3 runs to 16 residues. Per germline, CDR1 SGHTA and CDR2 FQGNSA. The junction had 7 bases not matched to a gene; V was cut back by 1 base and J by 2 bases.

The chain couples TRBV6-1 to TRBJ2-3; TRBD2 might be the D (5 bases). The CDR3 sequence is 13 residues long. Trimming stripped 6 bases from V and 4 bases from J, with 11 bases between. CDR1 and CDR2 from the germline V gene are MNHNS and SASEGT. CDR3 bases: TGTGCCAGCAGCCCTTTGCGGGCAGATACGCAGTATTTT. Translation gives CASSPLRADTQYF.

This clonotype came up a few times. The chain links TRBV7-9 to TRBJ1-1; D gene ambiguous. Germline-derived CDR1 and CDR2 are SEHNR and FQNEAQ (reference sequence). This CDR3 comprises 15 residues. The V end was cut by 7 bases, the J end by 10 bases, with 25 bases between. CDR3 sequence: CASTRPVPMVVGAFF. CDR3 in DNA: TGTGCCAGCACCCGCCCTGTCCCCATGGTCGTGGGAGCTTTCTTT.